This T cell receptor beta chain was sequenced in a study of shared clonotypes between healthy human individuals. With unsorted samples, genomic DNA was obtained from about 90 million PBMCs. Only in-frame clones appear in the TCRdb table, and some are missing; sequencing was by immunoSEQ multiplex PCR. The sample yields around 450,000 clones, roughly 80% seen once. This TCR derives from a woman between 35 and 50 years old in good health. Some clones in this sample may be carry-over from other donors' samples. The source material was PBMCs.

CDR3 nucleotide sequence: TGTGCCAGCAGCCCGCCGGTAGGCACCGGGGAGCTGTTTTTT. It translates to CASSPPVGTGELFF. The J gene is TRBJ2-2, the V gene TRBV11-2; D remains ambiguous. The V gene's germline CDR1 is SGHAT and CDR2 FQNNGV. The CDR3 contains 14 residues. V was trimmed by 5 bases and J by 4 bases, leaving 11 bases between them.